Given below is one T cell receptor (beta chain) in context. Measured with immunoSEQ multiplex PCR; TCRdb has only the in-frame clones, and not every one. The data show roughly 500,000 clones, 80% to 90% seen once. The data derive from a study of blood T cell repertoires in COVID-19. Study in general: PBMCs, B-cell-depleted T cells, or T cells were the source of the cDNA or gDNA that made up the material.

The CDR3 extends over 16 amino acids. Germline CDR1 LGHDT, CDR2 YNNKEL (reference sequence). V was shortened by 4 bases and J by 6 bases, with 20 bases between the two germline ends. The chain is built from TRBV3-1 (or the pseudogene TRBV3-2) and TRBJ2-3; D is possibly TRBD2 (7 bases). The receptor's source is a man between 18 and 35 years old with COVID-19, enrolled during active disease. The specimen sequenced was peripheral blood. The CDR3 DNA sequence: TGTGCCAGCAGCCTCAAAAGGGGGGGGATTCCGGATACGCAGTATTTT. Translated, it gives CASSLKRGGIPDTQYF.